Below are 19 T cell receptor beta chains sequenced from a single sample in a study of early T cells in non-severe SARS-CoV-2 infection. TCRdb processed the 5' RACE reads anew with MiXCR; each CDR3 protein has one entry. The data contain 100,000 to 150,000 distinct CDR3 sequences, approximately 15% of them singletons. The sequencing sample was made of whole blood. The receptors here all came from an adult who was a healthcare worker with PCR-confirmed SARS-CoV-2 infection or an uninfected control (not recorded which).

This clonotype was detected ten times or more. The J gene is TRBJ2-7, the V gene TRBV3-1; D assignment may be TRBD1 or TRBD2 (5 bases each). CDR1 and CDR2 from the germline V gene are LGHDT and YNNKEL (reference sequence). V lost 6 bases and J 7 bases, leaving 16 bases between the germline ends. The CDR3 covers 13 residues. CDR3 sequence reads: CASSWSPEGEQYF. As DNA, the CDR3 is TGTGCCAGCAGTTGGAGTCCCGAGGGGGAGCAGTACTTC.

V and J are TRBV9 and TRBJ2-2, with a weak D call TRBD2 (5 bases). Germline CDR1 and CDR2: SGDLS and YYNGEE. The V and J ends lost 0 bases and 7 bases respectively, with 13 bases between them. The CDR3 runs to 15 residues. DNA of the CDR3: TGTGCCAGCAGCGTAGGTGGAGCGGTATACGGGGAGCTGTTTTTT. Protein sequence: CASSVGGAVYGELFF.

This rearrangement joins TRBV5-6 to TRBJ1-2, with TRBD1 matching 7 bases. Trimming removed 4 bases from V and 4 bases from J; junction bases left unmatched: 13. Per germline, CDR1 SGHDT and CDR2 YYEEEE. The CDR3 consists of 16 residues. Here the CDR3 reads CASSTRQGRGSYGYTF. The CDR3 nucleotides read TGTGCCAGCAGCACCCGACAGGGTCGAGGGAGCTATGGCTACACCTTC.

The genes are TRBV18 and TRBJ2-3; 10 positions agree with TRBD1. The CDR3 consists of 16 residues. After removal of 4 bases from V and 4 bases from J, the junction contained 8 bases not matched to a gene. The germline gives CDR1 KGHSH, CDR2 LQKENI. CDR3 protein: CASSRETGGVSDTQYF. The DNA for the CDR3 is TGTGCCAGCTCACGGGAGACAGGGGGCGTCTCAGATACGCAGTATTTT. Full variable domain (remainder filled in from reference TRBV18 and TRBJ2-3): NAGVMQNPRHLVRRRGQEARLRCSPMKGHSHVYWYRQLPEEGLKFMVYLQKENIIDESGMPKERFSAEFPKEGPSILRIQQVVRGDSAAYFCASSRETGGVSDTQYFGPGTRLTVL.

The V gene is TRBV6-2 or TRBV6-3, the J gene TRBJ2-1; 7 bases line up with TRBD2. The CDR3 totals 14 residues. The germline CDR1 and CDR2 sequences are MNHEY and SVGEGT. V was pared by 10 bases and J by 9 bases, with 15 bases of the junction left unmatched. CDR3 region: CAILSLRGLGEQFF. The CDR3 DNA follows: TGTGCCATACTGTCCCTGCGGGGGTTGGGTGAGCAGTTCTTC.

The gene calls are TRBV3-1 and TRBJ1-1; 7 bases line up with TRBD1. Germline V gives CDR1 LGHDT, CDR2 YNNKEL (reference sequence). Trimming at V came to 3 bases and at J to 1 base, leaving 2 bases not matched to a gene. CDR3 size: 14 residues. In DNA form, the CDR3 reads TGTGCCAGCAGCCACAGGACAGGGAACACTGAAGCTTTCTTT. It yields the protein CASSHRTGNTEAFF.

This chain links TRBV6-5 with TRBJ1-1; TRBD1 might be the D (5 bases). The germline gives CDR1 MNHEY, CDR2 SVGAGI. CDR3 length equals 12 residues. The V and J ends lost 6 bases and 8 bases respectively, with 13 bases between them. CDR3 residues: CASSPPGPEAFF. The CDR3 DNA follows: TGTGCCAGCAGCCCCCCGGGACCAGAAGCTTTCTTT.

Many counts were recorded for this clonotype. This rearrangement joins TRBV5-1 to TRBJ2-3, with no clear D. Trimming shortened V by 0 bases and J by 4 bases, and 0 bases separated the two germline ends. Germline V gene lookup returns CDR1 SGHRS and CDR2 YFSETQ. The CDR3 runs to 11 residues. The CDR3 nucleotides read TGCGCCAGCAGCTTGGCAGATACGCAGTATTTT. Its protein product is CASSLADTQYF.

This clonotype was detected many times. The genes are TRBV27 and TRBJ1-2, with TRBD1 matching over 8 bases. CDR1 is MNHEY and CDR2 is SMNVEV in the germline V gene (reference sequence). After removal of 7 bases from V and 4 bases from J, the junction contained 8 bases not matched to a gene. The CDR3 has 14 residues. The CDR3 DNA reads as TGTGCCAGCACCCCGACAGGGGAACTCTATGGCTACACCTTC. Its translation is CASTPTGELYGYTF.

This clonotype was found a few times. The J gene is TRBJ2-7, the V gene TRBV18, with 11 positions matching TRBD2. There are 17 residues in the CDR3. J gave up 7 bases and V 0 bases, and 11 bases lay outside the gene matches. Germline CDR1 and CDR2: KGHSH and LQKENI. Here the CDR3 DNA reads TGTGCCAGCTCACCACCGCTTGGGACTAGCGGCTTGGGGGAGCAGTACTTC. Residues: CASSPPLGTSGLGEQYF.

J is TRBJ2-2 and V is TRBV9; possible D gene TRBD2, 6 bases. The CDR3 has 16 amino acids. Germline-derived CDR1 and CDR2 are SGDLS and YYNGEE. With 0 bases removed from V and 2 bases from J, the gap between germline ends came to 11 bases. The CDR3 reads CASSVDGGFNTGELFF. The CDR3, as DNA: TGTGCCAGCAGCGTAGATGGAGGGTTTAACACCGGGGAGCTGTTTTTT.

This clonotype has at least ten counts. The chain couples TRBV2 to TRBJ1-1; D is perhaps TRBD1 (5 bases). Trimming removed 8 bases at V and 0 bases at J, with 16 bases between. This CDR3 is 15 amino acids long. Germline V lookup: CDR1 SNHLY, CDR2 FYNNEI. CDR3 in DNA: TGTGCCAGCGCGGGGACTGACCTCTTGAACACTGAAGCTTTCTTT. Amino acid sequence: CASAGTDLLNTEAFF.

CDR3 in amino acids: CATSGAGGPDNEQFF. The DNA of the CDR3 is TGTGCCACCAGTGGAGCGGGGGGGCCGGACAATGAGCAGTTCTTC. J is TRBJ2-1 and V is TRBV24-1; 10 positions agree with TRBD2. The junction had 5 bases not matched to a gene; V was cut back by 5 bases and J by 5 bases. CDR3 size: 15 residues. CDR1 and CDR2 (germline): KGHDR, SFDVKD.

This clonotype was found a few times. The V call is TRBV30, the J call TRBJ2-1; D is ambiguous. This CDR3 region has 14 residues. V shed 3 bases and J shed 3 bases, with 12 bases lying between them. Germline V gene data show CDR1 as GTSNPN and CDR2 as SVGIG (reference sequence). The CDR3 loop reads CAWRATPNYNEQFF. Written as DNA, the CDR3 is TGTGCCTGGAGGGCGACTCCGAACTACAATGAGCAGTTCTTC. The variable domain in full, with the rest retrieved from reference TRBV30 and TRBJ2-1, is SQTIHQWPATLVQPVGSPLSLECTVEGTSNPNLYWYRQAAGRGLQLLFYSVGIGQISSEVPQNLSASRPQDRQFILSSKKLLLSDSGFYLCAWRATPNYNEQFFGPGTRLTVL.

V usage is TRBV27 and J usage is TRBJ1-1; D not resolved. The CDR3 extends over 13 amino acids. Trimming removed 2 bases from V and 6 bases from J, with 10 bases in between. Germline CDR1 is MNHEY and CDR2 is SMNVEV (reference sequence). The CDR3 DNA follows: TGTGCCAGCAGTTTAAGGGAATTCGCTGAAGCTTTCTTT. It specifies CASSLREFAEAFF.

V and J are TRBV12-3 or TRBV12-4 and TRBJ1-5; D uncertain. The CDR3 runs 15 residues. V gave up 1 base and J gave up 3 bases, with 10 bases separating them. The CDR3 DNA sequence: TGTGCCAGCAGTTTAGGGCAGGCTATCAATCAGCCCCAGCATTTT. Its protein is CASSLGQAINQPQHF.

CDR3 nucleotide sequence: TGTGCCAGCTCACCGTCCCGGGACAGATCATACAATGAGCAGTTCTTC. Its translation is CASSPSRDRSYNEQFF. V usage is TRBV18 and J usage is TRBJ2-1; TRBD1 aligns across 7 bases. The germline V gene encodes CDR1 KGHSH and CDR2 LQKENI. J lost 4 bases, V lost 3 bases, and 9 bases had no gene match. The length of the CDR3 is 16 residues.

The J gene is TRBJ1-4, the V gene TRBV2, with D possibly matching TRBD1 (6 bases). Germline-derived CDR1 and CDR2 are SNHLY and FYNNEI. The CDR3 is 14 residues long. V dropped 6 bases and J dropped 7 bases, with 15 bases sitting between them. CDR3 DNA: TGTGCCAGCAGACCCCAGGGGATCGGTGAAAAACTGTTTTTT. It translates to CASRPQGIGEKLFF.

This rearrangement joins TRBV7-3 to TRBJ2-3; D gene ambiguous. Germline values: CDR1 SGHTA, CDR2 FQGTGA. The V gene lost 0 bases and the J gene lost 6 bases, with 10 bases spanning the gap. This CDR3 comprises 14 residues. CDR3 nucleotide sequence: TGTGCCAGCAGCTTAACAGGGCTTACGGATACGCAGTATTTT. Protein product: CASSLTGLTDTQYF.